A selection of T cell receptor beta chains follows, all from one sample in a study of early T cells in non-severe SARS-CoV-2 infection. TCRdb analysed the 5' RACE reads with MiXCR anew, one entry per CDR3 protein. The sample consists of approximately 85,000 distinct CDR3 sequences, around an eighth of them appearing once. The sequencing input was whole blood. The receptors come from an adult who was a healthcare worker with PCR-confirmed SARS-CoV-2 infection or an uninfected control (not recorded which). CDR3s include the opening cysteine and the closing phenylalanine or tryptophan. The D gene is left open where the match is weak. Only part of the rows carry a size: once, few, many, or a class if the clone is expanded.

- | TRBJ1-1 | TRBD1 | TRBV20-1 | CSARSRDRENTEAFF | TGCAGTGCTAGGTCGCGGGACAGGGAGAACACTGAAGCTTTCTTT
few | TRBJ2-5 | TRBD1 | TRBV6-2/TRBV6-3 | CASSLQGAPPETQYF | TGTGCCAGCAGTTTACAGGGGGCTCCTCCAGAGACCCAGTACTTC
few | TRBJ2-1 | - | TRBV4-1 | CASSLLVGLFAYNEQFF | TGCGCCAGCAGCCTCCTTGTAGGTCTCTTCGCCTACAATGAGCAGTTCTTC
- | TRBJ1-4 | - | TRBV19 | CASTIRGANEKLFF | TGTGCCAGTACTATCCGCGGGGCTAATGAAAAACTGTTTTTT
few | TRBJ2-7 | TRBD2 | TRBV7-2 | CASRLAGVYEQYF | TGTGCCAGCAGGCTAGCGGGCGTTTACGAGCAGTACTTC
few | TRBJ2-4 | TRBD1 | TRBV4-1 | CASSQGGFRQGSLAKNIQYF | TGCGCCAGCAGCCAAGGGGGCTTCCGACAGGGGAGTTTAGCCAAAAACATTCAGTACTTC
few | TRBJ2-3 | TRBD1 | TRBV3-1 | CASSQDPHRGGTDTQYF | TGTGCCAGCAGCCAAGATCCCCACAGGGGTGGCACAGATACGCAGTATTTT
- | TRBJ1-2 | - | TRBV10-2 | CASSDSPGDGYTF | TGCGCCAGCAGTGATTCCCCCGGGGATGGCTACACCTTC
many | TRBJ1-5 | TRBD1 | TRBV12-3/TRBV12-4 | CATGGDNQPQHF | TGTGCCACAGGGGGCGATAATCAGCCCCAGCATTTT
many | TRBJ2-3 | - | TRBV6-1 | CASSNRGLTDTQYF | TGTGCCAGCAGTAACCGGGGGCTGACAGATACGCAGTATTTT
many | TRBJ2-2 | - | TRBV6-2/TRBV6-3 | CASMRENTGELFF | TGTGCCAGCATGCGCGAGAACACCGGGGAGCTGTTTTTT
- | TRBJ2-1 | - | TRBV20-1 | CSARDRRGRIEQFF | TGCAGTGCTAGAGATCGAAGGGGCCGTATTGAGCAGTTCTTC
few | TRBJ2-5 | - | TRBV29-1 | CSVEDQGVKTQYF | TGCAGCGTTGAAGATCAAGGGGTAAAGACCCAGTACTTC
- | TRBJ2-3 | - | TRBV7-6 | CASSLGVSGTQYF | TGTGCCAGCAGCTTAGGTGTTTCGGGCACGCAGTATTTT
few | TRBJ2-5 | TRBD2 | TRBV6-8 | CASGRQPAGESQETQYF | TGTGCCAGCGGTCGTCAGCCAGCGGGAGAGAGCCAAGAGACCCAGTACTTC
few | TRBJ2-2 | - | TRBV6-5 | CASSYTGGDTGELFF | TGTGCCAGCAGTTACACAGGAGGAGACACCGGGGAGCTGTTTTTT
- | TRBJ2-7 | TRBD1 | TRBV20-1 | CSATGTGYEQYF | TGCAGTGCTACCGGGACAGGGTACGAGCAGTACTTC
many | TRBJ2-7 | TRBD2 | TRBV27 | CASSLSVGTSGSGEQYF | TGTGCCAGCAGTTTATCCGTTGGAACTAGCGGGAGTGGCGAGCAGTACTTC
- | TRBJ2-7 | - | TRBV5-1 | CASSSEEGSSYEQYF | TGCGCCAGCAGCTCAGAGGAAGGATCCTCCTACGAGCAGTACTTC
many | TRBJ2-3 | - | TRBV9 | CASSPLLGKRTITDTQYF | TGTGCCAGCAGCCCTCTCCTCGGAAAGCGGACGATCACAGATACGCAGTATTTT
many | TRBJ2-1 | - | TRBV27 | CASARGSYYKQFF | TGTGCCAGTGCTAGAGGGTCATATTATAAGCAGTTCTTC
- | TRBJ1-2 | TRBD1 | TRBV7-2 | CASSPEGQGFSGYTF | TGTGCCAGCAGTCCCGAGGGACAGGGATTTTCTGGCTACACCTTC
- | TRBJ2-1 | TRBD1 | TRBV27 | CASSVGQGPYNEQFF | TGTGCCAGCAGCGTGGGACAGGGACCCTACAATGAGCAGTTCTTC
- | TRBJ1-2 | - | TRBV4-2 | CASSQVGSYGYTF | TGTGCCAGCAGCCAAGTGGGTTCCTATGGCTACACCTTC
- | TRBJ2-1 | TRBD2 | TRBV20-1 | CSAKAGTSGSPEQFF | TGCAGTGCTAAGGCAGGAACTAGCGGGAGCCCTGAGCAGTTCTTC
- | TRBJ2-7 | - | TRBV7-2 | CASSLGKHEQYF | TGTGCCAGCAGCTTGGGGAAGCACGAGCAGTACTTC
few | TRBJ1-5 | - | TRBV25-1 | CASNGAGDNQPQHF | TGTGCCAGCAATGGGGCGGGTGACAATCAGCCCCAGCATTTT
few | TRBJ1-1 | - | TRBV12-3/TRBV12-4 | CASSAHRESTEAFF | TGTGCCAGCAGTGCCCACAGGGAATCCACTGAAGCTTTCTTT
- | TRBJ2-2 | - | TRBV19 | CASSTRGTGELFF | TGTGCCAGTAGTACTCGGGGCACCGGGGAGCTGTTTTTT
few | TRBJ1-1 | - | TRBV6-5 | CASSYSNRVNTEAFF | TGTGCCAGCAGTTACTCGAACAGGGTGAACACTGAAGCTTTCTTT
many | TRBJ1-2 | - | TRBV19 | CASTRWGTLDGYTF | TGTGCCAGTACCCGATGGGGGACCCTAGATGGCTACACCTTC
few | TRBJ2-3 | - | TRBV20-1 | CSADRGLADTQYF | TGCAGTGCTGACAGGGGACTAGCAGATACGCAGTATTTT
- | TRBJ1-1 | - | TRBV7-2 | CASSSPGKAFF | TGTGCCAGCAGCTCCCCAGGGAAAGCTTTCTTT
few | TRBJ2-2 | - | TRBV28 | CGSGRPNTGELFF | TGTGGCAGTGGGAGGCCGAACACCGGGGAGCTGTTTTTT
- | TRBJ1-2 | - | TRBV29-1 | CSVERRDTGGYTF | TGCAGCGTGGAACGACGGGACACTGGAGGCTACACCTTC
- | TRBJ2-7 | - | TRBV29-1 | CSVEVDAHEQYF | TGCAGCGTTGAGGTAGACGCCCACGAGCAGTACTTC
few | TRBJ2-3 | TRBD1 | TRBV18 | CASSHRDRVSTDTQYF | TGTGCCAGCTCACACCGGGACAGGGTGTCCACAGATACGCAGTATTTT
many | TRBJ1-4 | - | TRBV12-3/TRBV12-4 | CASSLNSPSTNEKLFF | TGTGCCAGCAGTTTGAACAGCCCCTCAACTAATGAAAAACTGTTTTTT
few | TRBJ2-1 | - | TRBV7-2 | CASSLGLAYNEQFF | TGTGCCAGCAGCTTAGGACTGGCCTACAATGAGCAGTTCTTC
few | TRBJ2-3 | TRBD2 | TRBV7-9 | CASSLEGGPHNADTQYF | TGTGCCAGCAGCTTGGAGGGAGGGCCTCATAACGCAGATACGCAGTATTTT
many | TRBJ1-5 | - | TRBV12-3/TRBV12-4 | CASSLAVRLNQPQHF | TGTGCCAGCAGTTTAGCGGTTCGTCTCAATCAGCCCCAGCATTTT